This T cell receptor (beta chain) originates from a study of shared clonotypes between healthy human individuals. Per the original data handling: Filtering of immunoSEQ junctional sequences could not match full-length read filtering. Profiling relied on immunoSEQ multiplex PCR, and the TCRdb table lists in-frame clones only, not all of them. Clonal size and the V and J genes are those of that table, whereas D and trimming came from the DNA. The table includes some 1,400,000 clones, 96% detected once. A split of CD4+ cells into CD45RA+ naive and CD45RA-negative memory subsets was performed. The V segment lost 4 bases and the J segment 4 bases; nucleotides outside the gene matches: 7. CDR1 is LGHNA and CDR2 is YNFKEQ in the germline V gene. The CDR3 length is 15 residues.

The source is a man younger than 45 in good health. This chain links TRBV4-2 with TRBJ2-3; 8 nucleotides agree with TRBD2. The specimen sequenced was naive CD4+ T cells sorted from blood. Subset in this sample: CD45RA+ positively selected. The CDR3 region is CASSLGLAESDTQYF. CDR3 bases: TGTGCCAGCAGCCTCGGACTAGCCGAGTCAGATACGCAGTATTTT.